This T cell receptor beta chain was identified during a study of vaccination effects on CD4 cells after COVID-19. Background on the study: Post-vaccine draws lagged the second dose by a median of 72 days.

Assay used: immunoSEQ multiplex PCR; TCRdb lists only in-frame clones, some missing. The table records roughly 56,000 clones, around 78% of them present only once. As to this clone: Its target is unknown.

Pools of viral peptides were used by the ViraFEST assay to expand antigen-specific CD4+ T cells ahead of sequencing. Culture proceeded for nine to eleven days, and CD4+ T cells were then isolated. BNT162b2 vaccine or mRNA-1273 vaccine was given to participants in two doses. With around 9.4 ug/ml peptides and 7.5 to 10 IU/ml IL-2, fewer than 2.5 million PBMC per well were cultured. A half-medium replacement with IL-2 medium was carried out on days 3 and 7. The material was CD4+ T cells from PBMCs cultured with HCoV-229E spike peptides, obtained after COVID-19 vaccination. This TCR was recovered from a human donor who received a COVID-19 vaccine.

In nucleotides, the CDR3 is TGTGCCAGCAGCCCTCACCCCAATCAGCCCCAGCATTTT. It encodes CASSPHPNQPQHF. This chain joins TRBV3-1 (or the pseudogene TRBV3-2) and TRBJ1-5, with unresolved D. The CDR3 contains 13 residues. With 4 bases removed from V and 3 bases from J, the gap between germline ends came to 7 bases. Germline lookup yields CDR1 LGHDT and CDR2 YNNKEL (reference sequence).